The source of this T cell receptor beta chain is a study of CD8+CD57+ T cells in acquired aplastic anemia. Study background: The average read count for CD4+ cells in healthy donors was roughly 10 million.

Germline V gene sequence: CDR1 LGHNA, CDR2 YSLEER. With V trimmed by 1 base and J by 6 bases, 10 bases remained unmatched. The CDR3 totals 16 residues. Genomic DNA, the template, was used for profiling of the TCR beta VDJ and CDR3. TCRdb reprocessed the reads via MiXCR and lists one record per CDR3 protein. The data show approximately 130,000 distinct CDR3 sequences, with less than 45% seen just once and roughly 8.4% held by the top ten. The source is a human donor in good health, serving as a control. Sample: sorted CD4+, CD8+, or CD8+CD57+ T cells (not recorded which) from PBMCs. The chain employs TRBV4-3 and TRBJ2-3; 7 bases are a match to TRBD2. The CDR3 here is CASSQGRSGDGDTQYF. The CDR3 DNA follows: TGCGCCAGCAGCCAAGGGAGAAGCGGGGACGGGGATACGCAGTATTTT.